A single T cell receptor (beta chain) is shown here with its context. The source of the sample is a study of blood T cell repertoires in COVID-19. Germline CDR1 is SGHRS and CDR2 is YFSETQ. The length of the CDR3 is 15 residues. Trimming took 0 bases from V and 4 from J, leaving 12 bases between them. As processed by the authors: Reference gene primer amplification yielded estimated nucleated cell counts. The method was immunoSEQ multiplex PCR; TCRdb's version includes in-frame clones alone and lacks a portion of them. Clone size and the V and J calls come from that table; the DNA yielded D and trimming. Among hundreds of thousands of clones listed, around nine tenths were seen once.

Sequencing input: peripheral blood. This TCR was recovered from a man in his 60s with acute or convalescent COVID-19. This sequence joins TRBV5-1 and TRBJ2-3; D is possibly TRBD1 (5 bases). DNA of the CDR3: TGCGCCAGCAGCTTGGCCCAGGGCCGCCCAGATACGCAGTATTTT. Protein: CASSLAQGRPDTQYF.